The present T cell receptor (beta chain) was sequenced within a study of response to subunit inactivated influenza vaccine. Study-wide results and caveats: The authors suggested that few new T cells are recruited per seasonal influenza vaccination.

The sample holds a few counts of this clonotype. Its antigen is unidentified. MiXCR, run by TCRdb on the RT-PCR reads, gives a single entry per CDR3 protein. The sample yields under 950,000 distinct CDR3 sequences, around 20% seen once. The CDR3 has 17 residues. V dropped 4 bases and J dropped 2 bases, with 19 bases sitting between them. Looked up from germline, CDR1 is SGHRS and CDR2 is YFSETQ. This sequence originates from a man aged 45 to 65 who received an inactivated influenza vaccine. This chain links TRBV5-1 with TRBJ2-1, with a tentative D call TRBD2 (7 bases). The input for sequencing was PBMCs from blood, taken 5 days after vaccination. The CDR3 sequence: CASSPLARGAAYNEQFF. The DNA for the CDR3 is TGCGCCAGCAGCCCACTCGCACGGGGGGCGGCCTACAATGAGCAGTTCTTC.